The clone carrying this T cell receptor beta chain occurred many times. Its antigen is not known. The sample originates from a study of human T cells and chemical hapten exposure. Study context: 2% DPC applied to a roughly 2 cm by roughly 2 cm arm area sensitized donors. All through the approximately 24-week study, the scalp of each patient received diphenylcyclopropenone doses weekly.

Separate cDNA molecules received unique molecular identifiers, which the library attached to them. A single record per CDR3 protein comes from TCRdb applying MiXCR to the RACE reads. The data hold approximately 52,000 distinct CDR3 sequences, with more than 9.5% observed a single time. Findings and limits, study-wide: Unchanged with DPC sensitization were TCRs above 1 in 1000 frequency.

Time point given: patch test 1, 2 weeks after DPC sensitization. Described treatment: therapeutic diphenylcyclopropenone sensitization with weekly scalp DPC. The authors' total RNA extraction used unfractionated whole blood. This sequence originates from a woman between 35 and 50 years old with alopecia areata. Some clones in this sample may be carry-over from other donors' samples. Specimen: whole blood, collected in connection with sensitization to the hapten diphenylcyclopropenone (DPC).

The CDR3 loop is CASSPIDRSYEAFF. CDR3 DNA: TGTGCCAGCTCACCAATCGACAGGAGCTATGAAGCTTTCTTT. The chain has TRBV18 and TRBJ1-1, with D possibly matching TRBD1 (6 bases). The CDR3 spans 14 residues. V dropped 2 bases and J dropped 7 bases, with 14 bases sitting between them. Per germline, CDR1 KGHSH and CDR2 LQKENI.